The clone carrying this TCR beta chain was detected only once. Its antigen is not known. This table comes from immunoSEQ multiplex PCR, and its TCRdb copy is limited to in-frame clones, with some not included. The table lists 2 million to 3 million clones, around 94% of them singletons. Division of CD4+ cells produced a CD45RA+ naive subset and a CD45RA-negative memory subset. The entry originates in a study of shared clonotypes between healthy human individuals. This CDR3 is 14 amino acids long. CDR1 is LNHDA and CDR2 is SQIVND in the germline V gene (reference sequence). Trimming took 5 bases from V and 5 from J, leaving 15 bases between them. Study outcomes and limitations: When compared with the clonotypes that were shared by all four sorted-subset donors, the non-shared clonotypes turned out to have lower generation probabilities. The study found about 4.6% of naive CD4 clonotypes shared across four donors. There were few donors, and this limited the genetic and exposure-history diversity represented.

The clonotype originates from a man aged 18 to 29 in good health. The V and J genes are TRBV19 and TRBJ1-2, with D uncertain. The sequencing input was naive CD4+ T cells sorted from blood. The subset was: CD45RA+ positively selected. The CDR3 loop reads CASSPDVLLYGYTF. The CDR3 DNA reads TGTGCCAGTAGTCCCGACGTGCTTCTATATGGCTACACCTTC. Looking up the rest from reference TRBV19 and TRBJ1-2 gives the full variable domain: DGGITQSPKYLFRKEGQNVTLSCEQNLNHDAMYWYRQDPGQGLRLIYYSQIVNDFQKGDIAEGYSVSREKKESFPLTVTSAQKNPTAFYLCASSPDVLLYGYTFGSGTRLTVV.